The text below deals with one T cell receptor (beta chain). Its antigen is still unknown. It was with 60 Vbeta and 13 Jbeta primers that the PCR ran. Method: immunoSEQ multiplex PCR; TCRdb's copy keeps in-frame clones and lacks some. The data show 40,000 to 50,000 clones, and the top ten clones hold approximately 1%. This specimen belongs to a study of cytomegalovirus exposure and HLA in healthy donors. Study background: As an earlier analysis found, roughly 180 million T cells yielded 117 million unique TCR beta sequences.

The length of the CDR3 is 14 residues. Germline CDR1 is GTSNPN and CDR2 is SVGIG (reference sequence). The ends lost 1 base at V and 5 bases at J; junction bases unmatched: 3. The study's findings and limits: In vitro data verified three CMV-associated chains as specific for CMV antigens. By a later analysis, the bulk of CMV-associated TCR beta chains appeared HLA-restricted.

V and J are TRBV30 and TRBJ2-5; 11 bases map to TRBD2. The sequenced sample was PBMCs. The receptor was isolated from a woman in her thirties or forties in good health and CMV-seronegative. The CDR3 spells CAWSALAGGETQYF. CDR3 bases: TGTGCCTGGAGTGCCTTAGCGGGAGGGGAGACCCAGTACTTC.